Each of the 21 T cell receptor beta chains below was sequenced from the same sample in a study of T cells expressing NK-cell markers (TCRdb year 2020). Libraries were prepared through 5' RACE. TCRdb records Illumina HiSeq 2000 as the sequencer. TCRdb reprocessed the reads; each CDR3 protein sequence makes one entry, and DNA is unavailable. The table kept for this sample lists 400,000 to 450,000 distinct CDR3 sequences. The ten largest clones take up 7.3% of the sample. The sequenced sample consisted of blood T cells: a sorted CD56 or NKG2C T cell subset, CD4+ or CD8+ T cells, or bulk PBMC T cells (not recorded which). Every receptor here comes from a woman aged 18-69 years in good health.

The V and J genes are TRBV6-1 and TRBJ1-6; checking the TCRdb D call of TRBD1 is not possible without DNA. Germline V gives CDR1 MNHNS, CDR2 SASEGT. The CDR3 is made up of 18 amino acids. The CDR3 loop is CASTLPVPLSSYNSPLHF.

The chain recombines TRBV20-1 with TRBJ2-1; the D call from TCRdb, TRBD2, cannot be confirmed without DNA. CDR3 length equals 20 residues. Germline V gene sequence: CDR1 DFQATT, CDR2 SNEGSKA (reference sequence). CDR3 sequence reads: CSASHPRRAWGETPYNEQFF.

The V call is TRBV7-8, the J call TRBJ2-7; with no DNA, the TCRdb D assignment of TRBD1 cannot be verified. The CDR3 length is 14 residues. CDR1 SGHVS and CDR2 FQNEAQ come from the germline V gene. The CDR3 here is CASSLRGVGYEQYF.

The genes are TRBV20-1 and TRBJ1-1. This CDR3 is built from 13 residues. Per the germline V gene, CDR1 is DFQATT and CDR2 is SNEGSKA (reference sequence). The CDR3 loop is CSARQGGLTEAFF.

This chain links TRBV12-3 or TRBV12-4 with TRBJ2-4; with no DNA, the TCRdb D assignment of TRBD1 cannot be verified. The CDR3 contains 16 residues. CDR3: CASSSIQTGFKNIQYF.

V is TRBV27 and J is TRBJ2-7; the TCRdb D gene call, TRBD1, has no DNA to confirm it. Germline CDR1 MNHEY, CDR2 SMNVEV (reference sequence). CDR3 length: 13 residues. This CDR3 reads CASRDTTAYEQYF.

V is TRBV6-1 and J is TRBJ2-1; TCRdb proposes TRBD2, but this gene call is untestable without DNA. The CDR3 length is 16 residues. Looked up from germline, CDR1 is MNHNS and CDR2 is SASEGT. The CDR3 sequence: CASSTWDSGKPNEQFF.

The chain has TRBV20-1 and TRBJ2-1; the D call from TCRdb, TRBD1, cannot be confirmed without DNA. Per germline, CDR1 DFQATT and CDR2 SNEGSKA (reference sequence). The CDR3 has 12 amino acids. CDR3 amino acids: CSATGTGYEQFF.

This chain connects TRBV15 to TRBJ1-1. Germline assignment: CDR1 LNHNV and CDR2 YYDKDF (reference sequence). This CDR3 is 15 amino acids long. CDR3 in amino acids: CATSREGRLNTEAFF.

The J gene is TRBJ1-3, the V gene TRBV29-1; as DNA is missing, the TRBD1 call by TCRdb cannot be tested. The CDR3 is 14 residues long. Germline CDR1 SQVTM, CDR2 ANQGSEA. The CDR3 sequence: CSATPTGAGNTIYF.

CDR3 amino acids: CATSDRRSGELFF. The genes are TRBV24-1 and TRBJ2-2. The germline gives CDR1 KGHDR, CDR2 SFDVKD. The CDR3 covers 13 residues.

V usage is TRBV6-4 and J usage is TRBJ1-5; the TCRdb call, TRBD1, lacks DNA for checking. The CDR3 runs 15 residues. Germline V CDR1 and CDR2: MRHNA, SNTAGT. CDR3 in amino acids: CASRVVQGIAQPQHF.

CDR3 loop: CASSVGEAGAKNIQYF. The chain carries TRBV2 and TRBJ2-4; the D call from TCRdb, TRBD2, cannot be confirmed without DNA. This CDR3 has 16 residues. The V gene's germline CDR1 is SNHLY and CDR2 FYNNEI.

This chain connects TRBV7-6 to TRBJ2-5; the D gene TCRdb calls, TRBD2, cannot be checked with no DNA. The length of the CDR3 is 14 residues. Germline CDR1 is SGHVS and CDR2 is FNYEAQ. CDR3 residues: CASSARGEQETQYF.

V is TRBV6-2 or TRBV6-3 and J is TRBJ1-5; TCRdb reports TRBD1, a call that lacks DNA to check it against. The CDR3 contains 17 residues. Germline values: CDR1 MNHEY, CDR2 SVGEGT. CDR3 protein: CASSSGTAVKGNQPQHF.

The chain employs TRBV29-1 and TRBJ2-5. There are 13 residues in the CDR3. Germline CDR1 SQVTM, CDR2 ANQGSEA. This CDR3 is CSVNSQVTETQYF.

This CDR3 reads CASSLATRGNVETQYF. The rearrangement joins TRBV7-6 to TRBJ2-5; there is no DNA to check the TCRdb D call of TRBD1. The CDR3 is 16 amino acids. The germline gives CDR1 SGHVS, CDR2 FNYEAQ.

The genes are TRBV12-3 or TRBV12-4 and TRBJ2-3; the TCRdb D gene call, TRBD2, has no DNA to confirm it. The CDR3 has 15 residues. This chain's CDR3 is CASTRLAGGTDTQYF.

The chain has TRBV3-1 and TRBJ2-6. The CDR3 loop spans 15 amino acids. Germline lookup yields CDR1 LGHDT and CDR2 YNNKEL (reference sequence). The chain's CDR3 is CASSPQDSGANVLTF.

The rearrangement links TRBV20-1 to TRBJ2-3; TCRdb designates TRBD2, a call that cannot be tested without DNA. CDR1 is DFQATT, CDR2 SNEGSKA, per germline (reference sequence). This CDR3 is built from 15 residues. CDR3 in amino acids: CSAGLAGGQKDTQYF.

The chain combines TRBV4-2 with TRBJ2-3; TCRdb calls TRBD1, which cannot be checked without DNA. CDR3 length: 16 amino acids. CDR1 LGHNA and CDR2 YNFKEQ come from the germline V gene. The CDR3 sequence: CASSQAMGEQADTQYF.